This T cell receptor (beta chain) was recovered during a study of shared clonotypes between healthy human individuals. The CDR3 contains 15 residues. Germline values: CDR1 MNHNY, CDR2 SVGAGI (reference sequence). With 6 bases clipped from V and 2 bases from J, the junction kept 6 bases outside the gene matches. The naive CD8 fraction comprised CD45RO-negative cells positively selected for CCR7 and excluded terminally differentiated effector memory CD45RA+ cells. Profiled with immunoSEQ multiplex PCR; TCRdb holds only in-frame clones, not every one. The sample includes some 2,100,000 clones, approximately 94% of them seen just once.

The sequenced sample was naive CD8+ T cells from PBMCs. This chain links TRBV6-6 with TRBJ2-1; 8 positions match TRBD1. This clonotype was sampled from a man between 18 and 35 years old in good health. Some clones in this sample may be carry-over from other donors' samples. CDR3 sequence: CASRTRDRPYNEQFF. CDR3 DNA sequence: TGTGCCAGCAGAACAAGGGACAGGCCCTACAATGAGCAGTTCTTC.